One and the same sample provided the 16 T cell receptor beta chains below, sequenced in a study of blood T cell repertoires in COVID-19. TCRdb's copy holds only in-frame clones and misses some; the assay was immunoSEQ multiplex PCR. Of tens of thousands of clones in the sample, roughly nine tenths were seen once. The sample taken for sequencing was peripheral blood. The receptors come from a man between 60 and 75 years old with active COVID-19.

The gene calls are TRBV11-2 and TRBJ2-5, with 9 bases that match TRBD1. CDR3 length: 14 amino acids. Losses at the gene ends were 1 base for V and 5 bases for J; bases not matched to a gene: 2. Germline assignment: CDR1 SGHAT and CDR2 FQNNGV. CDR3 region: CASSLVTGGETQYF. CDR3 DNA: TGTGCCAGCAGCTTAGTGACAGGGGGGGAGACCCAGTACTTC.

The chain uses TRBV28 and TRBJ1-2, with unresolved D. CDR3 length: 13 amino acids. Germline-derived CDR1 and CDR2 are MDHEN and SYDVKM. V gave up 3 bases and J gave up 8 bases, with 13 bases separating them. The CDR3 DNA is TGTGCCAGCAGTTTCGGGGTATTGGCCGGCTACACCTTC. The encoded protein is CASSFGVLAGYTF.

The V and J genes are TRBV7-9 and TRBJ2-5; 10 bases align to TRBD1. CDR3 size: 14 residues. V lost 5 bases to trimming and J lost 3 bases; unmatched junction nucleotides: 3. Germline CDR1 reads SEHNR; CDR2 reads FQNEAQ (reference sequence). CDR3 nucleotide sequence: TGTGCCAGCAGCAGACAGGGGGCGAAAGAGACCCAGTACTTC. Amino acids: CASSRQGAKETQYF. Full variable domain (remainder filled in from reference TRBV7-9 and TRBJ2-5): DTGVSQNPRHKITKRGQNVTFRCDPISEHNRLYWYRQTLGQGPEFLTYFQNEAQLEKSRLLSDRFSAERPKGSFSTLEIQRTEQGDSAMYLCASSRQGAKETQYFGPGTRLLVL.

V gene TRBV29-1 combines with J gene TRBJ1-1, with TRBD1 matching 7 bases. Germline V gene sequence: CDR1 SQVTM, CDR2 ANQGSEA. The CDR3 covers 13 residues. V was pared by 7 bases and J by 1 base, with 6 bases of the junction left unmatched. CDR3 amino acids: CSAQGQPNTEAFF. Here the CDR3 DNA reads TGCAGCGCCCAGGGACAGCCGAACACTGAAGCTTTCTTT.

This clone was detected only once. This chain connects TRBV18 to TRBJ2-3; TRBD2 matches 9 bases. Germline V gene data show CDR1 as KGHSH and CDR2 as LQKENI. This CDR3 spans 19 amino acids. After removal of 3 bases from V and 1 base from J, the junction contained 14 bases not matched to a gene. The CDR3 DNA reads TGTGCCAGCTCACCCCTCCCCGTCCCTAGCGGGGTCGGCACAGATACGCAGTATTTT. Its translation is CASSPLPVPSGVGTDTQYF.

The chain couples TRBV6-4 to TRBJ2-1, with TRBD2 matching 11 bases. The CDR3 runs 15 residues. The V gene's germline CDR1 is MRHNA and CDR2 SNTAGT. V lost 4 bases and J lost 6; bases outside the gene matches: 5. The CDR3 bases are TGTGCCAGCAGTGCCGGGACTAGCGGAATCAATGAGCAGTTCTTC. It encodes CASSAGTSGINEQFF.

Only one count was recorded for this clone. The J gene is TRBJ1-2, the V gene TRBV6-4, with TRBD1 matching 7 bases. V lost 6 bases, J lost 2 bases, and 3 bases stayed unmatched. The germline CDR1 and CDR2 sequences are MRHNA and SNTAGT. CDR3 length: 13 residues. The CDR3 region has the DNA TGTGCCAGCAGCCCGGGACAGAACTATGGCTACACCTTC. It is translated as CASSPGQNYGYTF.

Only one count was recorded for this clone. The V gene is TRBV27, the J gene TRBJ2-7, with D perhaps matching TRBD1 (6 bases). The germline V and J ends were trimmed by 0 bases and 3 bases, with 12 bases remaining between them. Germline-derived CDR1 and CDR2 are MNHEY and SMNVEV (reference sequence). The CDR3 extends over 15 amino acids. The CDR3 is CASSLSRKGHYEQYF. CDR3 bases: TGTGCCAGCAGTTTATCGCGAAAGGGACACTACGAGCAGTACTTC.

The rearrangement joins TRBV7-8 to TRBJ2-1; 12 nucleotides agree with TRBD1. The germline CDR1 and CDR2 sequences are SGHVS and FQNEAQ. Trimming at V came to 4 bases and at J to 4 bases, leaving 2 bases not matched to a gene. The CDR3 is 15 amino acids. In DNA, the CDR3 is TGTGCCAGCAGCTGGGGACAGGGGGCTTACAATGAGCAGTTCTTC. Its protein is CASSWGQGAYNEQFF.

CDR3 sequence reads: CASSSSGTGRYQPQHF. The CDR3 DNA follows: TGTGCCAGTAGTTCGTCCGGGACAGGGCGGTATCAGCCCCAGCATTTT. This chain links TRBV19 with TRBJ1-5; 9 bases align to TRBD1. CDR3 length equals 16 residues. The trim removed 5 bases at V and 5 bases at J, leaving 10 bases unmatched. The germline V gene has CDR1 LNHDA and CDR2 SQIVND (reference sequence). Using reference TRBV19 and TRBJ1-5 for the parts outside the CDR3, the full variable domain is DGGITQSPKYLFRKEGQNVTLSCEQNLNHDAMYWYRQDPGQGLRLIYYSQIVNDFQKGDIAEGYSVSREKKESFPLTVTSAQKNPTAFYLCASSSSGTGRYQPQHFGDGTRLSIL.

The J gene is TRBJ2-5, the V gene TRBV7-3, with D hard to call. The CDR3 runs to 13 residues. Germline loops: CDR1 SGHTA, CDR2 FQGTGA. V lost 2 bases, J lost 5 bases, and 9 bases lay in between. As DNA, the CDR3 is TGTGCCAGCAGCTTAGGATTGAGGGAGACCCAGTACTTC. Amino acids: CASSLGLRETQYF.

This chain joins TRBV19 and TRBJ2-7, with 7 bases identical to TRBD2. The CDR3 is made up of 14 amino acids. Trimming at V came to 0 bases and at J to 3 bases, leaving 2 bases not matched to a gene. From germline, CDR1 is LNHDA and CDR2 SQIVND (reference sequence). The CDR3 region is CASSIEGEGYEQYF. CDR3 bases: TGTGCCAGTAGTATAGAAGGGGAGGGCTACGAGCAGTACTTC.

CDR3 sequence (DNA): TGTGCCAGCGGCGAGGGGGTCGAGGACAGAATCTCTGGGGCCAACGTCCTGACTTTC. This encodes CASGEGVEDRISGANVLTF. The chain carries TRBV9 and TRBJ2-6; D may be TRBD1 (6 bases). The V gene lost 7 bases and the J gene lost 0 bases, with 23 bases spanning the gap. Germline values: CDR1 SGDLS, CDR2 YYNGEE. This CDR3 spans 19 amino acids.

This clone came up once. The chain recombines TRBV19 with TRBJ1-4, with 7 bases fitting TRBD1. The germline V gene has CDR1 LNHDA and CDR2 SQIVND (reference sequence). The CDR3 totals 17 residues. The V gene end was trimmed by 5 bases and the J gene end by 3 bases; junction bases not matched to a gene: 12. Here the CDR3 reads CASSAFRDRHSNEKLFF. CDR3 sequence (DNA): TGTGCCAGTAGTGCATTCCGGGACAGACATTCTAATGAAAAACTGTTTTTT. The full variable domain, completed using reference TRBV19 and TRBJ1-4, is DGGITQSPKYLFRKEGQNVTLSCEQNLNHDAMYWYRQDPGQGLRLIYYSQIVNDFQKGDIAEGYSVSREKKESFPLTVTSAQKNPTAFYLCASSAFRDRHSNEKLFFGSGTQLSVL.

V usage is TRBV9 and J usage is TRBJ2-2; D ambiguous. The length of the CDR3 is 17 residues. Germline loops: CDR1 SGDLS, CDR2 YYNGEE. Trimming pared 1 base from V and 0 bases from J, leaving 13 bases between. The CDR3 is CASSVQAGVANTGELFF. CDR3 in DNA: TGTGCCAGCAGCGTACAGGCCGGCGTCGCGAACACCGGGGAGCTGTTTTTT.

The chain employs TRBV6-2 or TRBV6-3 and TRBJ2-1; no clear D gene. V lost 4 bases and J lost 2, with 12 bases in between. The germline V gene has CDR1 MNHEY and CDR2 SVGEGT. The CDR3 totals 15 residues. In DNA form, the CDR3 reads TGTGCCAGCAGTTCCCTCCGAGGCGCCTACAATGAGCAGTTCTTC. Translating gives CASSSLRGAYNEQFF.